This TCR beta chain appears in the sequencing data of a study of blood T cell repertoires in COVID-19. Study-level background: The United States, Italy and Spain supplied acute and convalescent COVID-19 samples.

This CDR3 spans 18 amino acids. The authors' processing: Cell counts per sample came from amplifying reference gene primers. TCRdb's copy holds only in-frame clones and misses some; the assay was immunoSEQ multiplex PCR. The V and J calls and the clone size are those of that table, but D and trimming were determined from the DNA. The repertoire holds roughly 300,000 clones, with about 85% as singletons. Participant reports of clinical history set cohort assignment. This sequence was found in a woman aged 50 to 65 who had recovered from COVID-19. The chain couples TRBV12-2 to TRBJ2-1; the DNA was not used to check the table's D call, TRBD2. TRBV12-2 is a recognized pseudogene. Sequenced: PBMCs or T cells enriched from blood (not recorded which). In DNA, the CDR3 is TGTGCAAGTCGCTTAGTTTCAAGGCGGGGGATCTCCTACAATGAGCAGTTCTTC. Protein: CASRLVSRRGISYNEQFF.